The T cell receptor (beta chain) under discussion was sequenced for a study of T cells expressing NK-cell markers. In the study overall: Each TCR beta repertoire originated in sorted T cells that were CD3+CD56+NKG2C+, CD3+CD56+NKG2C- or CD3+CD56-NKG2C+.

With regard to this clonotype: Its antigen is still unknown.

Germline-derived CDR1 and CDR2 are MNHEY and SVGAGI. The CDR3 has 16 residues. Study results and caveats: Dominant NKG2C+ clonotypes accounted for 1.0-7.0% of CD8+ T cells in a handful of donors. Where several donors were concerned, these clonotypes also led the CD3+CD56-NKG2C+ fraction.

TCRdb reworked the 5' RACE reads into one entry per CDR3 protein, no DNA. The sample has 500,000 to 700,000 distinct CDR3 sequences. The sequencing input was blood T cells: a sorted CD56 or NKG2C T cell subset, CD4+ or CD8+ T cells, or bulk PBMC T cells (not recorded which). This TCR derives from a man aged 18 to 29 in good health. The gene calls are TRBV6-5 and TRBJ2-2; TCRdb lists TRBD2, though no DNA is available to test this call. The chain's CDR3 is CASSKLAGEIGGELFF.